A selection of T cell receptor beta chains follows, all from one sample in a study of blood T cell repertoires in COVID-19. TCRdb's copy holds only in-frame clones and misses some; the assay was immunoSEQ multiplex PCR. The table records about 240,000 clones, about four fifths of them present only once. Material for sequencing was peripheral blood. These receptors were collected from a man aged 25 to 40 who had recovered from COVID-19. CDR3s include the opening cysteine and the closing phenylalanine or tryptophan. D genes are given only for firm matches. Part of the rows lack a size; the others show once, few, many or a class for expanded clones.

V gene	J gene	D gene	clone size	CDR3 DNA	CDR3 protein
TRBV27	TRBJ1-1	.	.	TGTGCCAGCAGTTTTTTGAGGAACACTGAAGCTTTCTTT	CASSFLRNTEAFF
TRBV28	TRBJ1-4	TRBD1	few	TGTGCCAGCAGTACGGGACAGGGCTATGAAAAACTGTTTTTT	CASSTGQGYEKLFF
TRBV11-3	TRBJ2-1	.	.	TGTGCCAGCAGCTCGAGCTCCTACAATGAGCAGTTCTTC	CASSSSSYNEQFF
TRBV5-5	TRBJ1-1	.	.	TGTGCCAGCAGCTTATACTTGAACACTGAAGCTTTCTTT	CASSLYLNTEAFF
TRBV19	TRBJ2-2	TRBD1	.	TGTGCCAGTAGGGACAGGGTGCGGACGAACACCGGGGAGCTGTTTTTT	CASRDRVRTNTGELFF
TRBV9	TRBJ2-3	.	.	TGTGCCAGCAGCGTAGCCCAGGTCGGTGATACGCAGTATTTT	CASSVAQVGDTQYF
TRBV5-1	TRBJ2-2	.	.	TGCGCCAGCAGCTACTCTCCGACAGGGAACACCGGGGAGCTGTTTTTT	CASSYSPTGNTGELFF
TRBV7-8	TRBJ1-2	TRBD1	.	TGTGCCAGCAGCTGGGGGATTAGGGACAGGGGGAGCTATGGCTACACCTTC	CASSWGIRDRGSYGYTF
TRBV2	TRBJ1-2	TRBD1	.	TGTGCCAGCAGTGATCAACAGGGGGCTGGTGGCTACACCTTC	CASSDQQGAGGYTF
TRBV5-4	TRBJ1-2	.	.	TGTGCCAGCAGCTTGCTCGGGGGCTACACCTTC	CASSLLGGYTF
TRBV10-3	TRBJ2-7	TRBD2	few	TGTGCCTCGGCGCGGGCTAGCGGGGGGCTGAGCTACGAGCAGTACTTC	CASARASGGLSYEQYF
TRBV5-1	TRBJ2-1	TRBD2	.	TGCGCCAGCAGCTTGGGCTGGAGCGGGGGGGCCTCGGATGAGCAGTTCTTC	CASSLGWSGGASDEQFF
TRBV5-6	TRBJ1-6	TRBD1	.	TGTGCCAGCAGCCGCCGGACAGGAAAAAGTACACCCCTCCACTTT	CASSRRTGKSTPLHF
TRBV18	TRBJ2-3	.	.	TGTGCCAGCTCACCACCGGGCAGGATAACAGATACGCAGTATTTT	CASSPPGRITDTQYF
TRBV6-5	TRBJ1-1	.	.	TGTGCCAGCAGACATGCCTCGGACAGCAACACTGAAGCTTTCTTT	CASRHASDSNTEAFF
TRBV28	TRBJ2-3	TRBD2	.	TGTGCCAGCAGCGCGCTAGCGGGGGGTAGCTCAGATACGCAGTATTTT	CASSALAGGSSDTQYF
TRBV12-5	TRBJ2-3	.	.	TGTGCTAGTGTTCAGAAGATCACAGATACGCAGTATTTT	CASVQKITDTQYF
TRBV2	TRBJ2-5	TRBD1	once	TGTGCCAGCAGTCCGGGACAGGGACAAGAGACCCAGTACTTC	CASSPGQGQETQYF
TRBV7-2	TRBJ2-3	TRBD2	.	TGTGCCAGCAGCTTAGGGGGGACTAGTACGCAGTATTTT	CASSLGGTSTQYF
TRBV19	TRBJ2-7	.	.	TGTGCCAGTAGTTCACTCAAGAGCTCCTACGAGCAGTACTTC	CASSSLKSSYEQYF
TRBV5-1	TRBJ2-7	.	few	TGCGCCAGCAGCTTGGATCACTCCGTCCACTACGAGCAGTACTTC	CASSLDHSVHYEQYF
TRBV27	TRBJ2-7	.	many	TGTGCCAGCAGTTTAGGTGCGGTGGGCGAGCAGTACTTC	CASSLGAVGEQYF
TRBV2	TRBJ1-3	TRBD1	few	TGTGCCAGCACAGGGGGCGCATATGGAAACACCATATATTTT	CASTGGAYGNTIYF
TRBV2	TRBJ2-1	.	.	TGTGCCAGCAGTGAAGAGGGAGTAGGGATCTACAATGAGCAGTTCTTC	CASSEEGVGIYNEQFF
TRBV15	TRBJ1-6	.	.	TGTGCCACCAGCTTACGACCTAGCTCCTATAATTCACCCCTCCACTTT	CATSLRPSSYNSPLHF
TRBV7-2	TRBJ2-1	TRBD2	.	TGTGCCAGCAGCTTAACGGGCGGGGGGGCATCCTACAATGAGCAGTTCTTC	CASSLTGGGASYNEQFF
TRBV7-7	TRBJ2-5	TRBD2	once	TGTGCCAGCAGCAGGGAGGGCGAGACCCAGTACTTC	CASSREGETQYF
TRBV11-3	TRBJ2-3	.	.	TGTGCCAGCGGCTTGGGCGGGGCCAGCACAGATACGCAGTATTTT	CASGLGGASTDTQYF
TRBV10-1	TRBJ1-5	.	.	TGCGCCAGCAGAGGGGTTCCTAGCAATCAGCCCCAGCATTTT	CASRGVPSNQPQHF
TRBV2	TRBJ2-5	TRBD2	.	TGTGCCAGCAGAGGGACCGGGACTAGCGGCCAAGAGACCCAGTACTTC	CASRGTGTSGQETQYF
TRBV7-9	TRBJ1-2	.	.	TGTGCCAGCACGGACGGGGGCTATGGCTACACCTTC	CASTDGGYGYTF
TRBV3-1/TRBV3-2	TRBJ2-5	TRBD1	.	TGTGCCAGCAGCCACCGGGGACAGGGGGAAGAGACCCAGTACTTC	CASSHRGQGEETQYF
TRBV10-2	TRBJ1-3	TRBD1	.	TGCGCCAGCAGTAACCCTTGGACAGGAGCCTCTGGAAACACCATATATTTT	CASSNPWTGASGNTIYF
TRBV19	TRBJ2-5	TRBD2	.	TGTGCCAGTATGAGCGGGGGGGCTGACGAGACCCAGTACTTC	CASMSGGADETQYF
TRBV28	TRBJ1-3	.	.	TGTGCCAGCAGTTCCCCTATGACAGAACCTGGAAACACCATATATTTT	CASSSPMTEPGNTIYF
TRBV4-1	TRBJ1-2	TRBD1	.	TGCGCCAGCAGGAAGACAGGGACTAACTATGGCTACACCTTC	CASRKTGTNYGYTF
TRBV20-1	TRBJ2-1	.	few	TGCAGTGCTAGTGCCCGGGAGAATGAGCAGTTCTTC	CSASARENEQFF
TRBV7-2	TRBJ1-5	.	once	TGTGCCAGCAGCGTTAGCGGGGGGGGGTTGGGGAACAATCAGCCCCAGCATTTT	CASSVSGGGLGNNQPQHF
TRBV2	TRBJ1-2	TRBD1	.	TGTGCCAGCAGGGGGGGACAGGGCTATGGCTACACCTTC	CASRGGQGYGYTF
TRBV7-6	TRBJ1-1	.	.	TGTGCCAGCAGCATAAAAGCAAACACTGAAGCTTTCTTT	CASSIKANTEAFF
TRBV9	TRBJ2-5	.	.	TGTGCCAGCAGCGTAGTAGGCCGGGGAGAGACCCAGTACTTC	CASSVVGRGETQYF
TRBV9	TRBJ1-5	TRBD1	.	TGTGCCAGCAGCGACGACAGGGGGCTGGATCAGCCCCAGCATTTT	CASSDDRGLDQPQHF
TRBV5-1	TRBJ2-1	TRBD1	.	TGCGCCAGCATTGGGACAGGGAACCGCAATGAGCAGTTCTTC	CASIGTGNRNEQFF
TRBV11-3	TRBJ2-1	TRBD2	.	TGTGCCAGCAGACCAACTAGCGGAGGCTGCAATGAGCAGTTCTTC	CASRPTSGGCNEQFF
TRBV5-1	TRBJ2-1	TRBD2	.	TGCGCCAGCAGCCTACTAGCGGGGGGTTACAATGAGCAGTTCTTC	CASSLLAGGYNEQFF
TRBV10-2	TRBJ2-5	.	.	TGCGCCAGCAGTGGTCAGCGGCGAGAGACCCAGTACTTC	CASSGQRRETQYF
TRBV18	TRBJ1-2	.	.	TGTGCCAGCTCAGGGGAGGGACACTCCCAAAGCTACACCTTC	CASSGEGHSQSYTF
TRBV5-4	TRBJ1-1	.	few	TGTGCCAGCAGCTGGAGGTTAGGGAACACTGAAGCTTTCTTT	CASSWRLGNTEAFF
TRBV2	TRBJ2-3	.	.	TGTGCCAGCAGTGTTCGAGCGGGTACTAGCACAGATACGCAGTATTTT	CASSVRAGTSTDTQYF
TRBV27	TRBJ2-1	TRBD1	.	TGTGCCAGCCAGACGGATACGCAGGGGGCGGGTGAGCAGTTCTTC	CASQTDTQGAGEQFF
TRBV7-8	TRBJ1-2	TRBD1	.	TGTGCCAGCAGCCGTACAGGGGCTTCTGGCTACACCTTC	CASSRTGASGYTF
TRBV28	TRBJ2-5	TRBD1	many	TGTGCCAGCAGTTCGGGACAGTCAGAGACCCAGTACTTC	CASSSGQSETQYF
TRBV28	TRBJ1-2	.	.	TGTGCCAGCAGTTCTCTTGTGAGTCTAATTAACTATGGCTACACCTTC	CASSSLVSLINYGYTF
TRBV2	TRBJ2-2	.	.	TGTGCCAGCAGAGCCGGGACTGGGAACACCGGGGAGCTGTTTTTT	CASRAGTGNTGELFF
TRBV7-9	TRBJ2-3	TRBD2	.	TGTGCCAGCAGCTTTTGGGAGGGGTCAGATACGCAGTATTTT	CASSFWEGSDTQYF
TRBV19	TRBJ1-2	TRBD1	.	TGTGCCAGTAGTATTCGACCAGGGGGCGCGAGGGGCTACACCTTC	CASSIRPGGARGYTF
TRBV3-1/TRBV3-2	TRBJ1-6	.	.	TGTGCCAGCAGCTCAGGGTCCATGGCTAATTCACCCCTCCACTTT	CASSSGSMANSPLHF
TRBV7-9	TRBJ1-1	TRBD1	.	TGTGCCAGCAGTAACAGGGGAGTGACTGAAGCTTTCTTT	CASSNRGVTEAFF